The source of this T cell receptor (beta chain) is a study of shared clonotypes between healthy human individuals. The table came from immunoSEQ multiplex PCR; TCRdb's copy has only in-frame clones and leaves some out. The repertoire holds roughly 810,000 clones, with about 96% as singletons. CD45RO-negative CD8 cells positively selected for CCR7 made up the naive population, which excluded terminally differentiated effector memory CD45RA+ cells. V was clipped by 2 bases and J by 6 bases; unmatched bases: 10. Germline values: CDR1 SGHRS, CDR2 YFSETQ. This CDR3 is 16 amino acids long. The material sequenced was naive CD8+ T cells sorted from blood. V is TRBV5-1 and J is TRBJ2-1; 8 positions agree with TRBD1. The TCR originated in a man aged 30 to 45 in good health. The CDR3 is CASSLLTGDGVNEQFF. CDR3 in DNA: TGCGCCAGCAGCTTATTGACAGGGGACGGGGTCAATGAGCAGTTCTTC.